The rows below give T cell receptor beta chains drawn from one sample of a study of long-term antiretroviral therapy in people with HIV. Sequencing was performed with immunoSEQ multiplex PCR; in TCRdb, only in-frame clones are kept and a portion is missing. This sample has 20,000 to 25,000 clones, with around 90% found just once. The material sequenced was unsorted PBMCs, taken 0.2 years before starting antiretroviral therapy. The receptors shown here come from a man younger than 30 with HIV. The CDR3 runs from the conserved cysteine through the conserved F or W. Each record gives: V gene, D gene, clone size, J gene, CDR3 protein, CDR3 DNA. A D gene is named only where the DNA matches it firmly. Only part of the rows carry a size: once, few, many, or a class if the clone is expanded.

v_gene: TRBV4-1; d_gene: TRBD1; abundance: -; j_gene: TRBJ1-5; CDR3aa: CASSQENRQGAQPQHF; CDR3nt: TGCGCCAGCAGCCAAGAGAATCGGCAGGGGGCCCAGCCCCAGCATTTT
v_gene: TRBV27; d_gene: TRBD1; abundance: -; j_gene: TRBJ1-3; CDR3aa: CASSLTLQGVLVGNTIYF; CDR3nt: TGTGCCAGCAGCCTTACCCTCCAGGGGGTTCTAGTTGGAAACACCATATATTTT
v_gene: TRBV5-6; d_gene: TRBD1; abundance: -; j_gene: TRBJ2-7; CDR3aa: CASSLAIKKQGTVIEQYF; CDR3nt: TGTGCCAGCAGCTTGGCCATAAAAAAACAGGGGACGGTCATCGAGCAGTACTTC
v_gene: TRBV30; d_gene: -; abundance: once; j_gene: TRBJ2-7; CDR3aa: CAWSIDGSGEQYF; CDR3nt: TGTGCCTGGAGTATCGACGGGAGTGGCGAGCAGTACTTC
v_gene: TRBV4-1; d_gene: -; abundance: -; j_gene: TRBJ1-1; CDR3aa: CASSLRENTEAFF; CDR3nt: TGCGCCAGCAGCCTGAGGGAGAACACTGAAGCTTTCTTT
v_gene: TRBV27; d_gene: -; abundance: once; j_gene: TRBJ2-1; CDR3aa: CASSSTDRSQFF; CDR3nt: TGTGCCAGCAGTTCGACCGACAGGAGCCAGTTCTTC
v_gene: TRBV19; d_gene: -; abundance: -; j_gene: TRBJ1-5; CDR3aa: CASEGELSNQPQHF; CDR3nt: TGTGCCAGTGAAGGGGAACTTAGCAATCAGCCCCAGCATTTT
v_gene: TRBV5-1; d_gene: -; abundance: -; j_gene: TRBJ2-7; CDR3aa: CASSQGPSSEQYF; CDR3nt: TGCGCCAGCAGCCAGGGACCTTCCTCCGAGCAGTACTTC
v_gene: TRBV7-2; d_gene: -; abundance: -; j_gene: TRBJ1-5; CDR3aa: CASSRRSNQPQHF; CDR3nt: TGTGCCAGCAGCCGCCGTAGCAATCAGCCCCAGCATTTT
v_gene: TRBV6-5; d_gene: -; abundance: -; j_gene: TRBJ1-4; CDR3aa: CASSRGIQGGEKLFF; CDR3nt: TGTGCCAGCAGCCGCGGGATACAGGGAGGTGAAAAACTGTTTTTT
v_gene: TRBV7-9; d_gene: -; abundance: -; j_gene: TRBJ1-3; CDR3aa: CASSYNLQERNTIYF; CDR3nt: TGTGCCAGCAGCTATAATCTACAGGAGAGAAACACCATATATTTT
v_gene: TRBV5-4; d_gene: TRBD2; abundance: few; j_gene: TRBJ2-1; CDR3aa: CASHFREGPSEQFF; CDR3nt: TGTGCCAGCCACTTCCGGGAGGGCCCCAGTGAGCAGTTCTTC
v_gene: TRBV5-6; d_gene: -; abundance: -; j_gene: TRBJ2-1; CDR3aa: CASSSFREAGSYNEQFF; CDR3nt: TGTGCCAGCAGCAGCTTCAGGGAAGCGGGCTCCTACAATGAGCAGTTCTTC
v_gene: TRBV10-3; d_gene: -; abundance: few; j_gene: TRBJ1-1; CDR3aa: CAISENDGGNTEAFF; CDR3nt: TGTGCCATCAGTGAGAATGACGGCGGGAACACTGAAGCTTTCTTT
v_gene: TRBV7-2; d_gene: -; abundance: -; j_gene: TRBJ2-5; CDR3aa: CASSGFVRGETQYF; CDR3nt: TGTGCCAGCAGCGGTTTCGTGCGCGGGGAGACCCAGTACTTC
v_gene: TRBV9; d_gene: -; abundance: -; j_gene: TRBJ1-5; CDR3aa: CASSAGTVNQPQHF; CDR3nt: TGTGCCAGCAGCGCCGGGACGGTCAATCAGCCCCAGCATTTT
v_gene: TRBV2; d_gene: -; abundance: -; j_gene: TRBJ1-2; CDR3aa: CASQGQNYGYTF; CDR3nt: TGTGCCAGCCAGGGACAAAACTATGGCTACACCTTC
v_gene: TRBV9; d_gene: TRBD2; abundance: -; j_gene: TRBJ2-3; CDR3aa: CASSERLAGVADTQYF; CDR3nt: TGTGCCAGCAGCGAGCGACTAGCGGGAGTCGCTGATACGCAGTATTTT
v_gene: TRBV9; d_gene: -; abundance: -; j_gene: TRBJ1-2; CDR3aa: CASSLPSYGYTF; CDR3nt: TGTGCCAGCAGTCTCCCCTCCTATGGCTACACCTTC
v_gene: TRBV7-9; d_gene: TRBD1; abundance: few; j_gene: TRBJ2-7; CDR3aa: CASSRPGQRGEQYF; CDR3nt: TGTGCCAGCAGCCGCCCGGGACAGAGGGGCGAGCAGTACTTC